This T cell receptor (beta chain) was identified during a study of T cell responses to AZD1222 COVID-19 vaccine. Germline assignment: CDR1 SGHTS and CDR2 YDEGEE. This CDR3 region has 16 residues. The V segment lost 2 bases and the J segment 1 base; nucleotides outside the gene matches: 8. Worth noting for this clone: As yet, its antigen is unknown.

Assay: immunoSEQ multiplex PCR; the TCRdb copy retains only in-frame clones and omits some. The data contain fewer than 200,000 clones, over 80% of them seen just once; the ten biggest clones take up about 1.2%. Study conclusions and caveats: Spike-specific TCR depth and breadth grew after two AZD1222 doses. Repertoire sampling happened only post peak T cell response.

The sequencing used peripheral blood, collected on day 0 of AZD1222 vaccination. The TCR comes from an adult in good health. J is TRBJ2-5 and V is TRBV5-8, with 7 bases matching TRBD2. The CDR3 reads CASSFFGGGRQETQYF. DNA for the CDR3: TGTGCCAGCAGCTTTTTTGGGGGGGGACGCCAAGAGACCCAGTACTTC.